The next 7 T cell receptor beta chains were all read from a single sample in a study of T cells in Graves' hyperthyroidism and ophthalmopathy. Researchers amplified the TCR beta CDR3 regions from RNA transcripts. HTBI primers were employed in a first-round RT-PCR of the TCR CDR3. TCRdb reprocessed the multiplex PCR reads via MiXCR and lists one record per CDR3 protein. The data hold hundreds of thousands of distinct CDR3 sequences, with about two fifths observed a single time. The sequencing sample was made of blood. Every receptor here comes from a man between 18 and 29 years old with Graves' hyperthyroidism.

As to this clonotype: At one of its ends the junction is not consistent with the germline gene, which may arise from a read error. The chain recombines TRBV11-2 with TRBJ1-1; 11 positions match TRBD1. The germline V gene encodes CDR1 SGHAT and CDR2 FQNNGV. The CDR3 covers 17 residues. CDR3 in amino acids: CASSLLWTGGASTEAFF. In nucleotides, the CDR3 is TGCGCCAGCAGCCTCCTCTGGACAGGGGGCGCTTCCACTGAAGCTTTCTTT.

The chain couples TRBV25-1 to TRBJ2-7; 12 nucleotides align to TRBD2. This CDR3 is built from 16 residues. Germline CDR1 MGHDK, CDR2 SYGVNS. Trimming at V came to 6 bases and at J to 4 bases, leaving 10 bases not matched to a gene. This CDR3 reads CASSQELAGGWYEQYF. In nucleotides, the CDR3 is TGTGCCAGCAGCCAGGAACTAGCGGGAGGTTGGTACGAGCAGTACTTC.

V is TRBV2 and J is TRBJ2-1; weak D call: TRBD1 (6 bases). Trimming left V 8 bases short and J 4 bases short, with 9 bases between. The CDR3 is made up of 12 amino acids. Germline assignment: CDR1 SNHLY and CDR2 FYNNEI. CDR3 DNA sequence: TGTGCCAGCCGAGGGGGATACAATGAGCAGTTCTTC. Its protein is CASRGGYNEQFF. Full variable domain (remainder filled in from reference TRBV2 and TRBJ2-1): EPEVTQTPSHQVTQMGQEVILRCVPISNHLYFYWYRQILGQKVEFLVSFYNNEISEKSEIFDDQFSVERPDGSNFTLKIRSTKLEDSAMYFCASRGGYNEQFFGPGTRLTVL.

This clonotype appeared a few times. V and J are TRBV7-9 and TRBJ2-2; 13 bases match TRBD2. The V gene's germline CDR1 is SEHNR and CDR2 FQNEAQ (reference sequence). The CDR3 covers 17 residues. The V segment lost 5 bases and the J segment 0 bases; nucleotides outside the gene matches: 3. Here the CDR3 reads CASSRGLAGTNTGELFF. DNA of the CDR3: TGTGCCAGCAGCAGGGGACTAGCGGGAACGAACACCGGGGAGCTGTTTTTT.

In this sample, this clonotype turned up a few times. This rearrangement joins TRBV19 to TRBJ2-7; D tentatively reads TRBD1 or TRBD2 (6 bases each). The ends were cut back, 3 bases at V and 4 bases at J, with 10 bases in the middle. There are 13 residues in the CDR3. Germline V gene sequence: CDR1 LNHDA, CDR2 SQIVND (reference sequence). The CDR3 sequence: CASSMRGAYEQYF. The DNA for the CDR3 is TGTGCCAGTAGTATGAGGGGGGCTTACGAGCAGTACTTC. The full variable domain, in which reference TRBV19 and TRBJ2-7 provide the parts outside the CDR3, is DGGITQSPKYLFRKEGQNVTLSCEQNLNHDAMYWYRQDPGQGLRLIYYSQIVNDFQKGDIAEGYSVSREKKESFPLTVTSAQKNPTAFYLCASSMRGAYEQYFGPGTRLTVT.

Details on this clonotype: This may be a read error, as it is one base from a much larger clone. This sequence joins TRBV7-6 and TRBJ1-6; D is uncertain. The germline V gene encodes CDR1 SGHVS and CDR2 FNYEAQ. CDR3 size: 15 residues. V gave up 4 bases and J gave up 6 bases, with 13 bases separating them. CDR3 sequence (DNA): TGTGCCAGCAGCTCGACGACGGATTGTAATTCACCCCTCCACTTT. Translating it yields CASSSTTDCNSPLHF.

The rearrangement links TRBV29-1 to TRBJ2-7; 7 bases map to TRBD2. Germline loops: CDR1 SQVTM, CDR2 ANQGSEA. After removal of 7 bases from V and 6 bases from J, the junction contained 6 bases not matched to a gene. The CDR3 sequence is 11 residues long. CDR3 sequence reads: CSGGRAFEQYF. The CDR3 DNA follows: TGCAGCGGAGGGAGGGCCTTCGAGCAGTACTTC.